These 5 T cell receptor beta chains were all obtained from the same sample, sequenced in a study of cytomegalovirus exposure and HLA in healthy donors. The PCR was carried out with 60 Vbeta primers and 13 Jbeta primers. Some clones are missing from TCRdb's copy, which holds only in-frame ones; the method was immunoSEQ multiplex PCR. The repertoire holds roughly 90,000 clones, with approximately 69% as singletons. Sequencing was performed on PBMCs. The receptors derive from a young man in good health and CMV-seropositive.

The chain recombines TRBV30 with TRBJ1-1; D is uncertain. Germline CDR1 and CDR2: GTSNPN and SVGIG (reference sequence). CDR3 length: 10 residues. The V gene lost 5 bases and the J gene lost 2 bases, with 3 bases spanning the gap. The DNA for the CDR3 is TGTGCCTGGTCAAACACTGAAGCTTTCTTT. This translates into CAWSNTEAFF.

The chain links TRBV30 to TRBJ1-4; 7 bases map to TRBD1. The germline V gene encodes CDR1 GTSNPN and CDR2 SVGIG (reference sequence). V lost 4 bases and J lost 6; bases outside the gene matches: 5. The CDR3 has 13 amino acids. CDR3 nucleotide sequence: TGTGCCTGGACCGGGGACAGCTATGAAAAACTGTTTTTT. Encoded protein: CAWTGDSYEKLFF. Full variable domain (rest looked up from reference TRBV30 and TRBJ1-4): SQTIHQWPATLVQPVGSPLSLECTVEGTSNPNLYWYRQAAGRGLQLLFYSVGIGQISSEVPQNLSASRPQDRQFILSSKKLLLSDSGFYLCAWTGDSYEKLFFGSGTQLSVL.

This clone was counted a few times. CDR3 DNA sequence: TGTGCCAGCAGCCCCCGACAGGGAGTTCAGCCCCAGCATTTT. This translates into CASSPRQGVQPQHF. V gene TRBV7-2 combines with J gene TRBJ1-5; the match to TRBD1 covers 7 bases. The CDR3 covers 14 residues. Trimming took 5 bases from V and 6 from J; bases not matched to a gene: 7. Germline loops: CDR1 SGHTA, CDR2 FQGNSA.

This clone has a handful of counts. This sequence joins TRBV11-3 and TRBJ1-3, with D perhaps TRBD1 (6 bases). The CDR3 spans 15 residues. The V gene's germline CDR1 is SGHNT and CDR2 YENEEA. Trimming removed 8 bases from V and 0 bases from J, with 14 bases in between. CDR3 DNA: TGTGCCAGCTCAGCAGGGGCCAGCTCTGGAAACACCATATATTTT. This encodes CASSAGASSGNTIYF. Together with reference TRBV11-3 and TRBJ1-3, the CDR3 gives the full variable domain: EAGVVQSPRYKIIEKKQPVAFWCNPISGHNTLYWYLQNLGQGPELLIRYENEEAVDDSQLPKDRFSAERLKGVDSTLKIQPAELGDSAVYLCASSAGASSGNTIYFGEGSWLTVV.

This chain connects TRBV30 to TRBJ1-2, with D unresolved. This CDR3 contains 11 residues. CDR1 GTSNPN and CDR2 SVGIG come from the germline V gene (reference sequence). Trimming pared 3 bases from V and 6 bases from J, leaving 8 bases between. CDR3 DNA: TGTGCCTGGAGGAGAATGCATGGCTACACCTTC. Protein product: CAWRRMHGYTF.